This T cell receptor beta chain was recorded in a study of blood T cell repertoires in COVID-19. Original processing notes: It was from reference gene primer amplification that nucleated cell counts were estimated. TCRdb keeps only in-frame clones here, not all; method: immunoSEQ multiplex PCR. That table gives V, J and clone size, and the DNA gave D and trimming. In the table there are more than 250,000 clones, over 75% of which are singletons. V lost 4 bases, J lost 3 bases, and 5 bases stayed unmatched. This CDR3 has 16 residues. Germline loops: CDR1 MNHNY, CDR2 SVGAGI (reference sequence). This receptor was identified in a man aged 50-60 years with active or convalescent COVID-19. The chain joins TRBV6-6 to TRBJ2-2; 10 positions match TRBD1. The sequenced material came from peripheral blood. The CDR3 loop is CASSSTGGEYTGELFF. The DNA of the CDR3 is TGTGCCAGCAGTTCGACAGGGGGCGAGTACACCGGGGAGCTGTTTTTT.